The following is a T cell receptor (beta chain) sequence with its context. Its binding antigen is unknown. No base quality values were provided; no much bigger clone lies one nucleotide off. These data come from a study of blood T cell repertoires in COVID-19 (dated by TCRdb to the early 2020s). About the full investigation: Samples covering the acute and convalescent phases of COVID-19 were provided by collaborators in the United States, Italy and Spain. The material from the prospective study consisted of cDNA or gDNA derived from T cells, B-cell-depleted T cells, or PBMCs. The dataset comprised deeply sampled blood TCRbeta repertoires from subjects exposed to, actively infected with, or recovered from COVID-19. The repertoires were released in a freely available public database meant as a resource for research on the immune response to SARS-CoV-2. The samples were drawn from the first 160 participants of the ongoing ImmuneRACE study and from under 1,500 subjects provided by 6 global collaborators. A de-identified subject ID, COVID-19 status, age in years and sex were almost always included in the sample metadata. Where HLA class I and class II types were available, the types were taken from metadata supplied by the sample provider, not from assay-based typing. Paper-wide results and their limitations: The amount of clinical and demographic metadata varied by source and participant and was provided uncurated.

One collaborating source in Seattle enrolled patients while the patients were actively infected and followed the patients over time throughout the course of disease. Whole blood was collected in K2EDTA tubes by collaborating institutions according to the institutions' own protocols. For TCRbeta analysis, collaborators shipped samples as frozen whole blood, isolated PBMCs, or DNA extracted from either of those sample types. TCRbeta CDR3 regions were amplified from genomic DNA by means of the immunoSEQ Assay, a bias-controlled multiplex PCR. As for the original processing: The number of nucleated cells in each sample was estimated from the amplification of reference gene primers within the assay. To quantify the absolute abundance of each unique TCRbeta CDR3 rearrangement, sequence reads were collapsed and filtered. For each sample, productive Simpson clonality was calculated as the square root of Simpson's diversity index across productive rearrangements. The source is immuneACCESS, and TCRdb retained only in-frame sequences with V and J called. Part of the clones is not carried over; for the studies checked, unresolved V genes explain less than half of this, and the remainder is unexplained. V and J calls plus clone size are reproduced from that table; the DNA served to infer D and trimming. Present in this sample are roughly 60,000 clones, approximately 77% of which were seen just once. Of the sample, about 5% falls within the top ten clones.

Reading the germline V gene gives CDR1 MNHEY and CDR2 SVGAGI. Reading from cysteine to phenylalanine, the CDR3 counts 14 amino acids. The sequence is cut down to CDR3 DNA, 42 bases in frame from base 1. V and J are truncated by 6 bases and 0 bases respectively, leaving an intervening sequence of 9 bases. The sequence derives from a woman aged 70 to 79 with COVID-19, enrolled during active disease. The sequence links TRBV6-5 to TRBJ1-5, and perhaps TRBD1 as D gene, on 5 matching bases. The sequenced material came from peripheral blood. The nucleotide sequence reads TGTGCCAGCAGCCAAGACAGTAGCAATCAGCCCCAGCATTTT. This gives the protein CASSQDSSNQPQHF.